This T cell receptor (beta chain) came from a study of T cell responses to AZD1222 COVID-19 vaccine. Notes on the study in general: Repertoires in all cases were sampled only once the peak T cell response had passed. Spike-specific TCR depth and breadth grew after two AZD1222 doses. Only five or six AZD1222 recipients were seropositive at baseline. Donors were largely white British and mainly female; clonal diversity was possibly underestimated.

Deletions cut 1 base from V and 0 bases from J, with 9 bases between. The germline V gene has CDR1 LGHNA and CDR2 YSLEER. This CDR3 comprises 15 residues. Measured with immunoSEQ multiplex PCR; TCRdb has only the in-frame clones, and not every one. The table includes about 140,000 clones, approximately 91% detected once. Points on this clone: Its cognate antigen is unknown.

The clonotype was recovered from an adult who received the MenACWY meningococcal vaccine as a control. This chain uses TRBV4-3 with TRBJ1-2; the D gene is possibly TRBD1 (5 bases). The input for sequencing was peripheral blood, taken 28 days after the second dose of the MenACWY control vaccine. In nucleotides, the CDR3 is TGCGCCAGCAGCCAAGCCCGACAGCCTAACTATGGCTACACCTTC. Protein product: CASSQARQPNYGYTF.